Each of the 17 T cell receptor beta chains below was sequenced from the same sample in a study of cytomegalovirus exposure and HLA in healthy donors. PCR employed 60 Vbeta and 13 Jbeta primers. The method was immunoSEQ multiplex PCR; TCRdb's version includes in-frame clones alone and lacks a portion of them. The sample shows 130,000 or so clones, more than 65% of them seen only once. Specimen: PBMCs. These receptors all stem from a woman between 18 and 29 years old in good health and CMV-seropositive.

V gene TRBV9 combines with J gene TRBJ1-2; perhaps TRBD1 as D (5 bases). Trimming removed 6 bases at V and 3 bases at J, with 18 bases between. Germline CDR1 is SGDLS and CDR2 is YYNGEE. The CDR3 is 15 amino acids. The CDR3 bases are TGTGCCAGCACCCACGCGGGCGGGGGGGACTATGGCTACACCTTC. Its protein is CASTHAGGGDYGYTF. Complete variable domain (other parts from reference TRBV9 and TRBJ1-2): DSGVTQTPKHLITATGQRVTLRCSPRSGDLSVYWYQQSLDQGLQFLIQYYNGEERAKGNILERFSAQQFPDLHSELNLSSLELGDSALYFCASTHAGGGDYGYTFGSGTRLTVV.

The count of this clone is one. The genes are TRBV29-1 and TRBJ1-5; D gene unclear. There are 16 residues in the CDR3. Trimming left V 6 bases short and J 2 bases short, with 20 bases between. Germline CDR1 SQVTM, CDR2 ANQGSEA. Here the CDR3 reads CSVAQAGCIGNQPQHF. The CDR3 DNA reads TGCAGCGTGGCCCAGGCGGGGTGTATTGGCAATCAGCCCCAGCATTTT.

The V and J genes are TRBV30 and TRBJ1-1, with unresolved D. There are 14 residues in the CDR3. Germline values: CDR1 GTSNPN, CDR2 SVGIG (reference sequence). V shed 1 base and J shed 4 bases, with 13 bases lying between them. The CDR3 DNA is TGTGCCTGGAGTGCCCCTGGGAGAGTCACTGAAGCTTTCTTT. Its protein is CAWSAPGRVTEAFF. The full variable domain, completed using reference TRBV30 and TRBJ1-1, is SQTIHQWPATLVQPVGSPLSLECTVEGTSNPNLYWYRQAAGRGLQLLFYSVGIGQISSEVPQNLSASRPQDRQFILSSKKLLLSDSGFYLCAWSAPGRVTEAFFGQGTRLTVV.

V gene TRBV5-1 combines with J gene TRBJ1-6; 7 bases line up with TRBD1. After removal of 0 bases from V and 7 bases from J, the junction contained 10 bases not matched to a gene. This CDR3 spans 17 amino acids. The germline gives CDR1 SGHRS, CDR2 YFSETQ. For the CDR3, the DNA is TGCGCCAGCAGCTTGGTTCGGACAGGCCTTTTCAATTCACCCCTCCACTTT. Its protein is CASSLVRTGLFNSPLHF.

Comments on this clone: Other nucleotide sequences from this sample produce the same CDR3. The gene calls are TRBV5-1 and TRBJ2-2; maybe TRBD1 (5 bases). CDR1 is SGHRS and CDR2 is YFSETQ in the germline V gene. The CDR3 loop spans 14 amino acids. The V and J ends lost 2 bases and 1 base respectively, with 6 bases between them. CDR3 amino acids: CASSLTGNTGELFF. CDR3 coding DNA: TGCGCCAGCAGCTTAACAGGGAACACCGGGGAGCTGTTTTTT.

This clone appeared a few times. The rearrangement joins TRBV9 to TRBJ2-7; D might be TRBD2 (6 bases). Trimming removed 1 base from V and 2 bases from J, with 10 bases in between. The CDR3 totals 14 residues. Germline V CDR1 and CDR2: SGDLS, YYNGEE. CDR3 DNA sequence: TGTGCCAGCAGCGTAACGGGACTCCCCTACGAGCAGTACTTC. It translates to CASSVTGLPYEQYF.

This chain uses TRBV2 with TRBJ2-1; 10 positions match TRBD1. The CDR3 has 15 residues. Germline CDR1 reads SNHLY; CDR2 reads FYNNEI. Trimming took 4 bases from V and 3 from J; bases not matched to a gene: 3. In nucleotides, the CDR3 is TGTGCCAGCAGTGGGGGACAGGGGAGCTACAATGAGCAGTTCTTC. This sequence encodes CASSGGQGSYNEQFF. Complete variable domain (other parts from reference TRBV2 and TRBJ2-1): EPEVTQTPSHQVTQMGQEVILRCVPISNHLYFYWYRQILGQKVEFLVSFYNNEISEKSEIFDDQFSVERPDGSNFTLKIRSTKLEDSAMYFCASSGGQGSYNEQFFGPGTRLTVL.

The gene calls are TRBV5-1 and TRBJ2-3; TRBD2 aligns across 8 bases. Per the germline V gene, CDR1 is SGHRS and CDR2 is YFSETQ. This CDR3 spans 15 amino acids. V lost 0 bases and J lost 3; bases outside the gene matches: 3. The CDR3 sequence: CASSLESSGTDTQYF. The DNA for the CDR3 is TGCGCCAGCAGCTTGGAATCTAGCGGGACAGATACGCAGTATTTT.

This chain uses TRBV5-1 with TRBJ2-4; the D is unclear. The CDR3 loop spans 14 amino acids. CDR1 SGHRS and CDR2 YFSETQ come from the germline V gene. V lost 0 bases and J lost 2, with 6 bases in between. CDR3 bases: TGCGCCAGCAGCTTGGCCTCCTCCAAAAACATTCAGTACTTC. Translating gives CASSLASSKNIQYF.

This chain connects TRBV2 to TRBJ1-2, with D hard to call. The CDR3 contains 13 residues. V gave up 3 bases and J gave up 8 bases, with 13 bases separating them. Germline values: CDR1 SNHLY, CDR2 FYNNEI. In nucleotides, the CDR3 is TGTGCCAGCAGTGAGATACCCTCGGAGGGCTACACCTTC. It translates to CASSEIPSEGYTF. Combining the CDR3 with reference TRBV2 and TRBJ1-2 gives the whole variable domain EPEVTQTPSHQVTQMGQEVILRCVPISNHLYFYWYRQILGQKVEFLVSFYNNEISEKSEIFDDQFSVERPDGSNFTLKIRSTKLEDSAMYFCASSEIPSEGYTFGSGTRLTVV.

Here the CDR3 reads CASIGAFFSSGNTIYF. DNA for the CDR3: TGTGCCAGCATTGGGGCGTTCTTTAGCTCTGGAAACACCATATATTTT. The genes are TRBV6-6 and TRBJ1-3, with D possibly being TRBD1 (5 bases). V lost 7 bases to trimming and J lost 0 bases, with 16 bases between them. CDR1 and CDR2 (germline): MNHNY, SVGAGI (reference sequence). The CDR3 sequence is 16 residues long.

The sample holds one count of this clone. The rearrangement links TRBV29-1 to TRBJ2-7; D call uncertain. The CDR3 runs 13 residues. Germline CDR1 reads SQVTM; CDR2 reads ANQGSEA. V lost 1 base to trimming and J lost 3 bases, with 10 bases between them. The CDR3 sequence: CSVEAPYNYEQYF. DNA for the CDR3: TGCAGCGTTGAAGCCCCATACAACTACGAGCAGTACTTC.

This rearrangement joins TRBV10-2 to TRBJ2-5; D remains unclear. The CDR3 runs to 13 residues. Trimming cost V 2 bases and J 8 bases, with 12 bases left between them. In germline, CDR1 is WSHSY, CDR2 SAAADI. For the CDR3, the DNA is TGCGCCAGCAGTGAGGACAACTCTATCACCCAGTACTTC. As protein: CASSEDNSITQYF.

This clone showed up just a few times. This chain joins TRBV5-1 and TRBJ1-1, with D maybe TRBD1 (5 bases). Germline V lookup: CDR1 SGHRS, CDR2 YFSETQ. There are 13 residues in the CDR3. V lost 7 bases to trimming and J lost 4 bases, with 14 bases between them. The DNA of the CDR3 is TGCGCCAGCGGCAAATACGGGGGCACTGAAGCTTTCTTT. Its protein product is CASGKYGGTEAFF. The whole variable domain, remainder taken from reference TRBV5-1 and TRBJ1-1, is KAGVTQTPRYLIKTRGQQVTLSCSPISGHRSVSWYQQTPGQGLQFLFEYFSETQRNKGNFPGRFSGRQFSNSRSEMNVSTLELGDSALYLCASGKYGGTEAFFGQGTRLTVV.

A note on this clone: The junction does not match germline at one end; this may be a read error. V gene TRBV7-7 combines with J gene TRBJ2-1, with D possibly TRBD2 on 6 matching bases. Germline V gene data show CDR1 as SSHAT and CDR2 as FNYEAQ (reference sequence). This CDR3 is built from 16 residues. CDR3 amino acids: CASSPGLASIQGEQFF. CDR3 coding DNA: TGTGCTAGCAGCCCCGGGCTAGCGTCTATCCAAGGGGAGCAGTTCTTC.

The chain joins TRBV11-2 to TRBJ1-1; D is perhaps TRBD1 (5 bases). Germline values: CDR1 SGHAT, CDR2 FQNNGV. V was trimmed by 1 base and J by 0 bases, leaving 12 bases between them. This CDR3 is built from 16 residues. CDR3 DNA sequence: TGTGCCAGCAGCTTAGTACCCCGGGGGGTGAACACTGAAGCTTTCTTT. Protein product: CASSLVPRGVNTEAFF.

The V and J genes are TRBV7-3 and TRBJ1-1, with D possibly TRBD1 on 5 matching bases. V lost 8 bases, J lost 6 bases, and 19 bases lay in between. The CDR3 covers 14 residues. The V gene's germline CDR1 is SGHTA and CDR2 FQGTGA. CDR3 nucleotide sequence: TGTGCCAGCGGAGAGGTGGGGGGAGTCGCTGAAGCTTTCTTT. It yields the protein CASGEVGGVAEAFF. The whole variable domain, remainder taken from reference TRBV7-3 and TRBJ1-1, is GAGVSQTPSNKVTEKGKYVELRCDPISGHTALYWYRQSLGQGPEFLIYFQGTGAADDSGLPNDRFFAVRPEGSVSTLKIQRTERGDSAVYLCASGEVGGVAEAFFGQGTRLTVV.